These 17 T cell receptor beta chains were all obtained from the same sample, sequenced in a study of cytomegalovirus exposure and HLA in healthy donors. The PCR employed 60 Vbeta primers together with 13 Jbeta primers. Profiled with immunoSEQ multiplex PCR; TCRdb holds only in-frame clones, not every one. Of 150,000 to 200,000 clones listed, around 80% are singletons. The sequenced sample was PBMCs. These receptors originate from a man in his forties in good health and CMV-seronegative.

The chain links TRBV4-1 to TRBJ2-4; no clear D gene. CDR3 size: 17 residues. Germline CDR1 is MGHRA and CDR2 is YSYEKL. The germline V and J ends were trimmed by 0 bases and 0 bases, with 12 bases remaining between them. CDR3 sequence: CASSQDSRFLAKNIQYF. The DNA for the CDR3 is TGCGCCAGCAGCCAAGATTCCCGGTTCTTAGCCAAAAACATTCAGTACTTC.

In its sample, this clone was seen a few times. The CDR3 spells CATSGGEMNTEAFF. The DNA of the CDR3 is TGCGCCACCTCTGGGGGGGAAATGAACACTGAAGCTTTCTTT. V usage is TRBV5-1 and J usage is TRBJ1-1, with TRBD1 as a possible D gene (5 bases). From germline, CDR1 is SGHRS and CDR2 YFSETQ. The ends were cut back, 9 bases at V and 0 bases at J, with 15 bases in the middle. This CDR3 comprises 14 residues.

This CDR3 is CASSVAPDSNQPQHF. The CDR3 coding sequence is TGTGCCAGCAGCGTAGCGCCAGATAGCAATCAGCCCCAGCATTTT. The chain employs TRBV9 and TRBJ1-5; D remains ambiguous. The CDR3 runs 15 residues. Germline-derived CDR1 and CDR2 are SGDLS and YYNGEE. Trimming left V 0 bases short and J 0 bases short, with 7 bases between. The whole variable domain, remainder taken from reference TRBV9 and TRBJ1-5, is DSGVTQTPKHLITATGQRVTLRCSPRSGDLSVYWYQQSLDQGLQFLIQYYNGEERAKGNILERFSAQQFPDLHSELNLSSLELGDSALYFCASSVAPDSNQPQHFGDGTRLSIL.

The chain recombines TRBV7-6 with TRBJ2-3; D possibly corresponds to TRBD2 (5 bases). V lost 5 bases, J lost 2 bases, and 17 bases lay in between. The CDR3 sequence is 16 residues long. The V gene's germline CDR1 is SGHVS and CDR2 FNYEAQ. The CDR3 spells CASSPRGSFVTDTQYF. In DNA form, the CDR3 reads TGTGCCAGCAGCCCCCGGGGTAGCTTCGTCACAGATACGCAGTATTTT. The whole variable domain, filled in from reference TRBV7-6 and TRBJ2-3, reads GAGVSQSPRYKVTKRGQDVALRCDPISGHVSLYWYRQALGQGPEFLTYFNYEAQQDKSGLPNDRFSAERPEGSISTLTIQRTEQRDSAMYRCASSPRGSFVTDTQYFGPGTRLTVL.

The chain recombines TRBV18 with TRBJ2-1; 8 bases map to TRBD1. V was clipped by 2 bases and J by 0 bases; unmatched bases: 6. This CDR3 contains 17 residues. The V gene's germline CDR1 is KGHSH and CDR2 LQKENI. The CDR3 region is CASSPASGTGSYNEQFF. CDR3 DNA sequence: TGTGCCAGCTCACCAGCATCCGGGACAGGCTCCTACAATGAGCAGTTCTTC. Drawing the rest from reference TRBV18 and TRBJ2-1, the complete variable domain is NAGVMQNPRHLVRRRGQEARLRCSPMKGHSHVYWYRQLPEEGLKFMVYLQKENIIDESGMPKERFSAEFPKEGPSILRIQQVVRGDSAAYFCASSPASGTGSYNEQFFGPGTRLTVL.

V and J are TRBV18 and TRBJ2-1, with D perhaps TRBD1 (6 bases). V shed 2 bases and J shed 7 bases, with 6 bases lying between them. Per germline, CDR1 KGHSH and CDR2 LQKENI. This CDR3 spans 12 amino acids. The CDR3 nucleotides are TGTGCCAGCTCACCAACAGGGAATGAGCAGTTCTTC. Protein product: CASSPTGNEQFF.

The chain couples TRBV9 to TRBJ2-7; D is uncertain. The CDR3 is made up of 14 amino acids. Germline CDR1 is SGDLS and CDR2 is YYNGEE. The ends were cut back, 0 bases at V and 0 bases at J, with 7 bases in the middle. The CDR3 protein is CASSVDSFSYEQYF. CDR3 DNA: TGTGCCAGCAGCGTAGACAGCTTCTCCTACGAGCAGTACTTC.

As DNA, the CDR3 is TGTGCCAGCAGCTTAGATAACAGAGTTAAGCAGTACTTC. Its protein is CASSLDNRVKQYF. V is TRBV11-2 and J is TRBJ2-7, with D unresolved. This CDR3 contains 13 residues. The germline V gene has CDR1 SGHAT and CDR2 FQNNGV. V was shortened by 0 bases and J by 8 bases, with 11 bases between the two germline ends.

This clone was observed a few times. This chain's CDR3 is CASRSTGGGEKLFF. As DNA, the CDR3 is TGTGCCAGTAGGTCGACAGGGGGCGGTGAAAAACTGTTTTTT. The V and J genes are TRBV19 and TRBJ1-4; TRBD1 agrees at 10 bases. The CDR3 consists of 14 residues. The V gene's germline CDR1 is LNHDA and CDR2 SQIVND (reference sequence). The junction had 5 bases not matched to a gene; V was cut back by 6 bases and J by 7 bases.

The chain recombines TRBV7-2 with TRBJ2-3, with 10 bases fitting TRBD2. The germline V gene encodes CDR1 SGHTA and CDR2 FQGNSA. V shed 4 bases, J shed 4 bases, and the junction held 8 bases outside the gene matches. The CDR3 length is 16 residues. The CDR3 sequence is CASSSIAGGVADTQYF. CDR3 DNA: TGTGCCAGCAGCTCCATAGCGGGAGGTGTTGCAGATACGCAGTATTTT.

The chain uses TRBV25-1 and TRBJ2-2; D might be TRBD1 (5 bases). The V and J ends lost 3 bases and 5 bases respectively, with 13 bases between them. The germline V gene encodes CDR1 MGHDK and CDR2 SYGVNS. This CDR3 is 15 amino acids long. CDR3 protein: CASSEATTETGELFF. The CDR3 DNA reads TGTGCCAGCAGTGAGGCGACGACAGAGACCGGGGAGCTGTTTTTT.

This chain joins TRBV5-1 and TRBJ2-1; D not certain. In germline, CDR1 is SGHRS, CDR2 YFSETQ. V lost 0 bases and J lost 5, with 15 bases in between. This CDR3 is built from 16 residues. CDR3 nucleotides: TGCGCCAGCAGCTTGGACGGTCCTTTCGTCGACAATGAGCAGTTCTTC. Protein product: CASSLDGPFVDNEQFF.

This clone was observed a few times. The genes are TRBV14 and TRBJ2-5; weak D call: TRBD2 (5 bases). CDR1 is SGHDN, CDR2 FVKESK, per germline. The CDR3 totals 15 residues. V dropped 4 bases and J dropped 1 base, with 13 bases sitting between them. CDR3 residues: CASSLSPGIQETQYF. CDR3 DNA sequence: TGTGCCAGCAGCCTAAGTCCGGGGATCCAAGAGACCCAGTACTTC.

This clone appeared a few times. The chain couples TRBV5-4 to TRBJ1-2, with a weak D call TRBD1 (6 bases). In germline, CDR1 is SGHNT, CDR2 YYREEE (reference sequence). The CDR3 extends over 14 amino acids. V lost 4 bases to trimming and J lost 6 bases, with 16 bases between them. The CDR3 sequence: CASSLAPDRDGYTF. The CDR3 DNA reads TGTGCCAGCAGCCTTGCTCCGGACAGAGATGGCTACACCTTC. The entire variable domain, with the rest obtained from reference TRBV5-4 and TRBJ1-2, is as follows: ETGVTQSPTHLIKTRGQQVTLRCSSQSGHNTVSWYQQALGQGPQFIFQYYREEENGRGNFPPRFSGLQFPNYSSELNVNALELDDSALYLCASSLAPDRDGYTFGSGTRLTVV.

The V and J genes are TRBV30 and TRBJ1-1; 7 positions match TRBD1. Germline V CDR1 and CDR2: GTSNPN, SVGIG (reference sequence). This CDR3 has 14 amino acids. V was clipped by 3 bases and J by 4 bases; unmatched bases: 8. The CDR3 sequence: CAWRQTGLSTEAFF. The CDR3 coding sequence is TGTGCCTGGAGGCAGACAGGGTTGAGCACTGAAGCTTTCTTT.

The chain couples TRBV9 to TRBJ1-3, with TRBD1 matching 8 bases. CDR1 is SGDLS, CDR2 YYNGEE, per germline. The CDR3 extends over 15 amino acids. The V gene end was trimmed by 0 bases and the J gene end by 5 bases; junction bases not matched to a gene: 4. The CDR3 DNA is TGTGCCAGCAGCGTAGCTACAGGGGGTAGAAACACCATATATTTT. This gives the protein CASSVATGGRNTIYF.

Concerning this clone: A read error may produce the germline difference seen at one junction end. The chain links TRBV7-9 to TRBJ2-7; possible D gene TRBD1, 6 bases. Germline V gene sequence: CDR1 SEHNR, CDR2 FQNEAQ (reference sequence). The CDR3 totals 12 residues. CDR3 protein: CSSSLGGDEQYF. CDR3 sequence (DNA): TGTTCCAGCAGCTTAGGGGGAGACGAGCAGTACTTC.